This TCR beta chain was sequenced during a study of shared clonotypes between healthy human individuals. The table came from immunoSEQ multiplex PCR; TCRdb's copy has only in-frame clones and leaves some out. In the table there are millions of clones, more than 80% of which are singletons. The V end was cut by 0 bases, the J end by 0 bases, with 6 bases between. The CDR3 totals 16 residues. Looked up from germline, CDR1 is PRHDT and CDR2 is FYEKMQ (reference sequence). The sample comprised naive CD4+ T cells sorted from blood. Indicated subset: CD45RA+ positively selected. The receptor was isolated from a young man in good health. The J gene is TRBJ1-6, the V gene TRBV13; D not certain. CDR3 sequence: CASSLGTSSYNSPLHF. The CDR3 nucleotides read TGTGCCAGCAGCTTAGGGACCAGCTCCTATAATTCACCCCTCCACTTT. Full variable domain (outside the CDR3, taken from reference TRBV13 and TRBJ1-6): AAGVIQSPRHLIKEKRETATLKCYPIPRHDTVYWYQQGPGQDPQFLISFYEKMQSDKGSIPDRFSAQQFSDYHSELNMSSLELGDSALYFCASSLGTSSYNSPLHFGNGTRLTVT.